This entry lists 9 T cell receptor beta chains sequenced from one sample in a study of shared clonotypes between healthy human individuals. Sequencing used immunoSEQ multiplex PCR; TCRdb keeps in-frame clones, though not all of them. The repertoire holds some 2,500,000 clones, over 85% seen once, with around 0.4% in the top ten. Sequenced input: naive CD4+ T cells from PBMCs. Regarding subset: CD45RA+ positively selected. The source of these receptors is a man between 18 and 35 years old in good health. Some clones in this sample may be carry-over from other donors' samples.

The V gene is TRBV19, the J gene TRBJ1-5; tentative D call: TRBD1 (5 bases). Germline CDR1 LNHDA, CDR2 SQIVND (reference sequence). This CDR3 has 14 residues. Trimming took off 3 bases at V and 7 bases at J, with 13 bases between the two ends. The CDR3 is CASSMVQGGQPQHF. The CDR3 DNA sequence: TGTGCCAGTAGTATGGTGCAGGGAGGACAGCCCCAGCATTTT. Using reference TRBV19 and TRBJ1-5 for the parts outside the CDR3, the full variable domain is DGGITQSPKYLFRKEGQNVTLSCEQNLNHDAMYWYRQDPGQGLRLIYYSQIVNDFQKGDIAEGYSVSREKKESFPLTVTSAQKNPTAFYLCASSMVQGGQPQHFGDGTRLSIL.

V usage is TRBV7-3 and J usage is TRBJ2-1, with 8 bases aligning to TRBD2. CDR3 length: 16 residues. The junction had 5 bases not matched to a gene; V was cut back by 4 bases and J by 0 bases. The germline gives CDR1 SGHTA, CDR2 FQGTGA. CDR3 coding DNA: TGTGCCAGCAGCTCAAGACTAGCGAGCTCCTACAATGAGCAGTTCTTC. This translates into CASSSRLASSYNEQFF.

This clone was counted once. The genes are TRBV6-1 and TRBJ1-1; tentatively, D is TRBD1 (5 bases). Germline CDR1 MNHNS, CDR2 SASEGT. The V and J ends lost 4 bases and 3 bases respectively, with 15 bases between them. CDR3 length: 15 residues. The CDR3 sequence: CASSATQGWDTEAFF. DNA of the CDR3: TGTGCCAGCAGTGCAACCCAGGGTTGGGACACTGAAGCTTTCTTT.

The chain employs TRBV5-1 and TRBJ2-7; 14 bases agree with TRBD2. Germline V gene sequence: CDR1 SGHRS, CDR2 YFSETQ. The CDR3 has 15 amino acids. J was trimmed by 2 bases and V by 4 bases; bases with no gene match: 2. The CDR3 loop is CASSRLAGGTYEQYF. For the CDR3, the DNA is TGCGCCAGCAGCAGACTAGCGGGAGGGACCTACGAGCAGTACTTC.

This clone has just one count. The CDR3 is CASSSYPQRGYNEQFF. CDR3 coding DNA: TGTGCCAGCAGCTCCTACCCGCAGCGGGGTTACAATGAGCAGTTCTTC. The V call is TRBV9, the J call TRBJ2-1; 7 bases agree with TRBD2. CDR1 is SGDLS, CDR2 YYNGEE, per germline. After removal of 4 bases from V and 4 bases from J, the junction contained 11 bases not matched to a gene. The CDR3 contains 16 residues. The whole variable domain, filled in from reference TRBV9 and TRBJ2-1, reads DSGVTQTPKHLITATGQRVTLRCSPRSGDLSVYWYQQSLDQGLQFLIQYYNGEERAKGNILERFSAQQFPDLHSELNLSSLELGDSALYFCASSSYPQRGYNEQFFGPGTRLTVL.

Concerning this clone itself: Other nucleotide sequences from this sample produce the same CDR3. The V call is TRBV19, the J call TRBJ2-3; 7 nucleotides agree with TRBD2. J was trimmed by 1 base and V by 2 bases; bases with no gene match: 3. CDR3 length: 15 amino acids. Per germline, CDR1 LNHDA and CDR2 SQIVND (reference sequence). CDR3 in DNA: TGTGCCAGTAGTATACCCCGGGGGGGCACAGATACGCAGTATTTT. It specifies CASSIPRGGTDTQYF.

The rearrangement links TRBV19 to TRBJ2-7; D possibly corresponds to TRBD1 (6 bases). This CDR3 comprises 14 residues. Germline CDR1 and CDR2: LNHDA and SQIVND (reference sequence). Trimming removed 5 bases at V and 1 base at J, with 12 bases between. CDR3 loop: CASSSQGSSYEQYF. In DNA form, the CDR3 reads TGTGCCAGTAGTTCTCAGGGGTCGTCCTACGAGCAGTACTTC.

The chain's CDR3 is CASSLGTLGTSPRNEQFF. The CDR3 coding sequence is TGTGCCAGCAGCTTGGGAACCCTGGGTACTAGCCCACGCAATGAGCAGTTCTTC. The J gene is TRBJ2-1, the V gene TRBV5-6; TRBD2 might be the D (6 bases). V was trimmed by 0 bases and J by 6 bases, leaving 22 bases between them. The CDR3 has 18 residues. The V gene's germline CDR1 is SGHDT and CDR2 YYEEEE. Looking up the rest from reference TRBV5-6 and TRBJ2-1 gives the full variable domain: DAGVTQSPTHLIKTRGQQVTLRCSPKSGHDTVSWYQQALGQGPQFIFQYYEEEERQRGNFPDRFSGHQFPNYSSELNVNALLLGDSALYLCASSLGTLGTSPRNEQFFGPGTRLTVL.

V and J are TRBV6-4 and TRBJ1-1; D is possibly TRBD1 (6 bases). Germline CDR1 reads MRHNA; CDR2 reads SNTAGT. CDR3 size: 18 residues. V lost 2 bases and J lost 1, with 20 bases in between. The CDR3 loop reads CASSDGPQGRVPNTEAFF. The CDR3, as DNA: TGTGCCAGCAGTGACGGTCCCCAGGGGAGAGTACCGAACACTGAAGCTTTCTTT.